The clone carrying this TCR beta chain came up once. The healthy adult donors were HIV-negative and reported no recent acute infections or vaccinations. Deletions cut 4 bases from V and 0 bases from J, with 10 bases between. Looked up from germline, CDR1 is SGHKS and CDR2 is YYEKEE (reference sequence). The length of the CDR3 is 14 residues. This entry belongs to a study of shared clonotypes between healthy human individuals. Profiling relied on immunoSEQ multiplex PCR, and the TCRdb table lists in-frame clones only, not all of them. The sample includes around 2.5 million clones, approximately 93% of them seen just once.

The sample comprised naive CD4+ T cells from PBMCs. Sample subset: CD45RA+ positively selected. The source is a young man in good health. Some clones in this sample may be carry-over from other donors' samples. V usage is TRBV5-5 and J usage is TRBJ1-2; D unresolved. The CDR3 protein is CASSQSTSNYGYTF. The CDR3 DNA reads TGTGCCAGCAGCCAATCGACGTCTAACTATGGCTACACCTTC.